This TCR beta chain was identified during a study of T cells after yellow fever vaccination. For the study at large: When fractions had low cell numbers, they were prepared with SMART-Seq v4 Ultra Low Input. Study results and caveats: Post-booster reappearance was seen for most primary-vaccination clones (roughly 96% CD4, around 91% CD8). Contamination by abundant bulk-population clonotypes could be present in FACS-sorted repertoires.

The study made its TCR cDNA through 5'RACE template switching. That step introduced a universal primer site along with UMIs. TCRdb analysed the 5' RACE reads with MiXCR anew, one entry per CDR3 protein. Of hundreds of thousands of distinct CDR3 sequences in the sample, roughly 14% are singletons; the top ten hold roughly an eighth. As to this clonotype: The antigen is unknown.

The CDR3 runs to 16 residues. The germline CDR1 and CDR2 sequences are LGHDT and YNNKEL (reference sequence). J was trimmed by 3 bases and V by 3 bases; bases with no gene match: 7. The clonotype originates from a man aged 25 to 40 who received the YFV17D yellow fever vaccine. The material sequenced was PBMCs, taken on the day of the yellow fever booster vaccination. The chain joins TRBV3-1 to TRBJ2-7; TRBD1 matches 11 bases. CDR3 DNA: TGTGCCAGCAGCCATTCCAGGACAGGGGGCTTCTACGAGCAGTACTTC. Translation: CASSHSRTGGFYEQYF.